Listed here are 2 T cell receptor beta chains from one sample, sequenced in a study of cytomegalovirus exposure and HLA in healthy donors. The PCR had 60 Vbeta and 13 Jbeta primers. Data came from immunoSEQ multiplex PCR; TCRdb stores just in-frame clones and leaves some out. The sample has 150,000 to 200,000 clones, about 59% seen once. Sequences were obtained from PBMCs. The receptors were sampled from a man in his forties or fifties in good health and CMV-seronegative.

This clone was observed a few times. V and J are TRBV6-5 and TRBJ2-7; 10 bases match TRBD1. J lost 0 bases, V lost 5 bases, and 4 bases had no gene match. The germline CDR1 and CDR2 sequences are MNHEY and SVGAGI. The CDR3 contains 15 residues. The CDR3 here is CASSPGQGSSYEQYF. For the CDR3, the DNA is TGTGCCAGCAGTCCGGGACAGGGGAGCTCCTACGAGCAGTACTTC.

The chain recombines TRBV7-9 with TRBJ2-5, with 7 bases fitting TRBD1. Germline CDR1 reads SEHNR; CDR2 reads FQNEAQ (reference sequence). Germline trimming cut 5 bases from V and 5 bases from J; bases unmatched to any gene: 5. There are 13 residues in the CDR3. Written as DNA, the CDR3 is TGTGCCAGCAGCCCCCCGACAGGGGAGACCCAGTACTTC. Protein sequence: CASSPPTGETQYF.